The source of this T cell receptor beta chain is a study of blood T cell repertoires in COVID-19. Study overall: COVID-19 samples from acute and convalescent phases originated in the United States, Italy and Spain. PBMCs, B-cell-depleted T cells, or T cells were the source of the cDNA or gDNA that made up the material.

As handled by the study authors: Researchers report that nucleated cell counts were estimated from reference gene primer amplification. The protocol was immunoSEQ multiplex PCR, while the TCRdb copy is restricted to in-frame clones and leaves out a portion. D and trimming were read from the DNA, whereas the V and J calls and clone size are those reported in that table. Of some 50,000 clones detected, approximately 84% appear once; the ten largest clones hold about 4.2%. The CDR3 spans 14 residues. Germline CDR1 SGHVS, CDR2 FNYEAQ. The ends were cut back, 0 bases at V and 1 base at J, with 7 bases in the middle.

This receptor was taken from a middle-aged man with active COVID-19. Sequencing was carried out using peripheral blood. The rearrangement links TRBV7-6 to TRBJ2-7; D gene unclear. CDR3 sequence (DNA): TGTGCCAGCAGCTTAGCGCCTACTTCCTACGAGCAGTACTTC. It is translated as CASSLAPTSYEQYF.